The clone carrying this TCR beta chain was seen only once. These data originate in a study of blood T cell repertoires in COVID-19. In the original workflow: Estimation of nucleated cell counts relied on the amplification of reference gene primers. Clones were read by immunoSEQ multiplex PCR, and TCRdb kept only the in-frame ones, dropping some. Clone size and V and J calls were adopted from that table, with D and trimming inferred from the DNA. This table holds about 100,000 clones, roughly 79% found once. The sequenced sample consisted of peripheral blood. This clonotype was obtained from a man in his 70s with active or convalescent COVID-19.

The CDR3: CASSQDRLNTEAFF. The DNA of the CDR3 is TGTGCCAGCAGTCAAGACAGACTGAACACTGAAGCTTTCTTT. The chain couples TRBV27 to TRBJ1-1, with D maybe TRBD1 (5 bases). V was pared by 5 bases and J by 0 bases, with 10 bases between. Germline lookup yields CDR1 MNHEY and CDR2 SMNVEV (reference sequence). The CDR3 has 14 residues.